These 9 T cell receptor beta chains share one sample of origin, sequenced in a study of T cells in Graves' hyperthyroidism and ophthalmopathy. TCR beta CDR3 sequences were amplified from RNA transcripts. In the first-round RT-PCR of the TCR CDR3, the HTBI primer set was used. TCRdb called the multiplex PCR reads again in MiXCR, with one record for every CDR3 protein. Here the sample spans approximately 590,000 distinct CDR3 sequences, around 14% being singletons. Sequences were obtained from blood. The receptors derive from a woman aged 25 to 39 with Graves' hyperthyroidism.

This clonotype came up many times. The chain has TRBV20-1 and TRBJ2-1; TRBD1 aligns across 10 bases. After removal of 5 bases from V and 7 bases from J, the junction contained 14 bases not matched to a gene. Germline values: CDR1 DFQATT, CDR2 SNEGSKA (reference sequence). The CDR3 length is 16 residues. CDR3 in DNA: TGCAGTGCTCCGCGATCTGTGACAGGGGGCGCGAATGAGCAGTTCTTC. This codes for CSAPRSVTGGANEQFF.

This clonotype was recorded a few times. The J gene is TRBJ2-1, the V gene TRBV19; perhaps TRBD2 as D (5 bases). The length of the CDR3 is 14 residues. Looked up from germline, CDR1 is LNHDA and CDR2 is SQIVND (reference sequence). V gave up 5 bases and J gave up 3 bases, with 11 bases separating them. CDR3 amino acids: CASSPDYIYNEQFF. In DNA form, the CDR3 reads TGTGCCAGTAGTCCTGACTATATCTACAATGAGCAGTTCTTC.

This clonotype occurred a few times. V gene TRBV19 combines with J gene TRBJ1-5; D may be TRBD1 (5 bases). V was trimmed by 1 base and J by 7 bases, leaving 8 bases between them. The germline V gene encodes CDR1 LNHDA and CDR2 SQIVND (reference sequence). This CDR3 is built from 13 residues. The CDR3 region is CASSIAGGQPQHF. CDR3 coding DNA: TGTGCCAGTAGTATAGCTGGGGGGCAGCCCCAGCATTTT.

This clonotype has a count of ten or more. CDR3 region: CAWSPTGIEAFF. The CDR3, as DNA: TGTGCCTGGAGTCCCACAGGGATTGAGGCTTTCTTT. The chain employs TRBV30 and TRBJ1-1, with D possibly matching TRBD1 (6 bases). The germline gives CDR1 GTSNPN, CDR2 SVGIG (reference sequence). The CDR3 runs 12 residues. V gave up 2 bases and J gave up 11 bases, with 15 bases separating them.

The chain uses TRBV12-3 or TRBV12-4 and TRBJ2-1; no clear D. The V end lost 10 bases, the J end lost 6 bases, and 13 bases lay between the germline ends. The CDR3 consists of 12 residues. In nucleotides, the CDR3 is TGTGCCACCAAAACAAGAGGCAATGAGCAGTTCTTC. Translation: CATKTRGNEQFF.

At least ten counts were recorded for this clonotype. This chain links TRBV7-2 with TRBJ2-7; possible D gene TRBD2, 5 bases. V was shortened by 0 bases and J by 4 bases, with 13 bases between the two germline ends. Germline loops: CDR1 SGHTA, CDR2 FQGNSA. The CDR3 loop spans 15 amino acids. This CDR3 reads CASSLARLRGYEQYF. DNA of the CDR3: TGTGCCAGCAGCTTAGCCCGGCTCCGCGGGTACGAGCAGTACTTC.

The chain joins TRBV5-1 to TRBJ2-5, with TRBD2 as a possible D gene (6 bases). Germline V gene data show CDR1 as SGHRS and CDR2 as YFSETQ. The V end lost 4 bases, the J end lost 2 bases, and 12 bases lay between the germline ends. CDR3 length: 14 amino acids. In DNA form, the CDR3 reads TGCGCCAGCAGCGGACGTCGGGGGCAAGAGACCCAGTACTTC. This sequence encodes CASSGRRGQETQYF.

This clonotype has a count of ten or more. The chain uses TRBV30 and TRBJ1-1; 7 nucleotides align to TRBD1. V shed 7 bases and J 0 bases; nucleotides not matched to a gene: 5. Germline V gene data show CDR1 as GTSNPN and CDR2 as SVGIG (reference sequence). The CDR3 has 13 amino acids. The CDR3 region is CAYRGSMNTEAFF. CDR3 DNA: TGTGCCTACAGGGGAAGCATGAACACTGAAGCTTTCTTT.

V and J are TRBV6-1 and TRBJ2-4, with TRBD2 identical over 10 bases. V lost 7 bases and J lost 8; bases outside the gene matches: 5. Germline CDR1 MNHNS, CDR2 SASEGT. CDR3 length equals 13 residues. The CDR3 nucleotides are TGTGCCAGCACGCTAGCGGGAGTTTACATTCAGTACTTC. Protein: CASTLAGVYIQYF.